This is a list of T cell receptor beta chains from one sample in a study of control samples from healthy donors and cancer patients. Generated by immunoSEQ multiplex PCR, the TCRdb table keeps only in-frame clones and is missing some. The sample shows about 130,000 clones, roughly 94% of them seen only once. Sequencing used blood. The receptors stem from a man aged 25-45 years in good health. Both conserved end residues are part of each CDR3. A D gene is named only where the DNA matches it firmly. Expanded clones are given a class, and other clones once, few, many or no size at all.

j_gene: TRBJ1-5
v_gene: TRBV2
d_gene: NA
abundance: NA
CDR3aa: CASSDVDPEAQPQHF
CDR3nt: TGTGCCAGCAGTGACGTTGATCCAGAAGCTCAGCCCCAGCATTTT

j_gene: TRBJ2-7
v_gene: TRBV29-1
d_gene: NA
abundance: NA
CDR3aa: CSVEGSTGLRAYEQYF
CDR3nt: TGCAGCGTTGAAGGATCCACAGGGTTACGGGCCTACGAGCAGTACTTC

j_gene: TRBJ2-7
v_gene: TRBV20-1
d_gene: NA
abundance: NA
CDR3aa: CSASDRTYEQYF
CDR3nt: TGCAGTGCTAGTGACCGCACCTACGAGCAGTACTTC

j_gene: TRBJ1-6
v_gene: TRBV19
d_gene: NA
abundance: once
CDR3aa: CASAIVSSYNSPLHF
CDR3nt: TGTGCCAGTGCTATTGTGAGCTCCTATAATTCACCCCTCCACTTT

j_gene: TRBJ2-3
v_gene: TRBV5-1
d_gene: NA
abundance: once
CDR3aa: CASSLAAGKGTDTQYF
CDR3nt: TGCGCCAGCAGCTTGGCCGCAGGGAAGGGCACAGATACGCAGTATTTT

j_gene: TRBJ2-5
v_gene: TRBV5-5
d_gene: NA
abundance: NA
CDR3aa: CASSFRVERETQYF
CDR3nt: TGTGCCAGCAGCTTTAGGGTCGAGAGAGAGACCCAGTACTTC

j_gene: TRBJ2-3
v_gene: TRBV28
d_gene: TRBD2
abundance: NA
CDR3aa: CASSLPSGVTGTDTQYF
CDR3nt: TGTGCCAGCAGTTTACCTAGCGGGGTTACGGGCACAGATACGCAGTATTTT

j_gene: TRBJ1-6
v_gene: TRBV25-1
d_gene: NA
abundance: NA
CDR3aa: CASSESGRGDSPLHF
CDR3nt: TGTGCCAGCAGTGAATCAGGAAGGGGTGATTCACCCCTCCACTTT

j_gene: TRBJ1-1
v_gene: TRBV7-2
d_gene: NA
abundance: NA
CDR3aa: CASSLSGRVTEAFF
CDR3nt: TGTGCCAGCAGCTTATCAGGGAGGGTGACTGAAGCTTTCTTT

j_gene: TRBJ1-5
v_gene: TRBV21-1
d_gene: NA
abundance: NA
CDR3aa: CASSKHGEGHSNQPQHF
CDR3nt: TGTGCCAGCAGCAAACACGGGGAAGGCCATAGCAATCAGCCCCAGCATTTT

j_gene: TRBJ1-3
v_gene: TRBV19
d_gene: NA
abundance: NA
CDR3aa: CASSPRTENGRNTIYF
CDR3nt: TGTGCCAGTAGTCCTAGGACAGAGAACGGCAGAAACACCATATATTTT

j_gene: TRBJ1-4
v_gene: TRBV25-1
d_gene: NA
abundance: NA
CDR3aa: CASSILGTYEKLFF
CDR3nt: TGTGCCAGCAGTATCCTAGGGACCTATGAAAAACTGTTTTTT

j_gene: TRBJ2-7
v_gene: TRBV5-6
d_gene: TRBD2
abundance: NA
CDR3aa: CASSSRLRGLAGKGYEQYF
CDR3nt: TGTGCCAGCAGCTCAAGACTGCGAGGACTAGCGGGGAAGGGCTACGAGCAGTACTTC

j_gene: TRBJ2-5
v_gene: TRBV9
d_gene: NA
abundance: NA
CDR3aa: CASSVGAGKQETQYF
CDR3nt: TGTGCCAGCAGCGTAGGGGCGGGGAAACAAGAGACCCAGTACTTC

j_gene: TRBJ1-1
v_gene: TRBV2
d_gene: NA
abundance: few
CDR3aa: CASSVQGDTEAFF
CDR3nt: TGTGCCAGCAGTGTGCAGGGAGACACTGAAGCTTTCTTT

j_gene: TRBJ2-2
v_gene: TRBV18
d_gene: TRBD1
abundance: NA
CDR3aa: CASSPRQGSSISYTGELFF
CDR3nt: TGTGCCAGCTCCCCGAGACAGGGTTCTTCGATCTCGTACACCGGGGAGCTGTTTTTT

j_gene: TRBJ1-2
v_gene: TRBV9
d_gene: TRBD1
abundance: NA
CDR3aa: CASTSGTASYGYTF
CDR3nt: TGTGCCAGCACCTCCGGGACAGCTTCTTATGGCTACACCTTC

j_gene: TRBJ1-5
v_gene: TRBV3-1/TRBV3-2
d_gene: NA
abundance: once
CDR3aa: CASSQALRGQPQHF
CDR3nt: TGTGCCAGCAGCCAAGCGCTCAGGGGTCAGCCCCAGCATTTT

j_gene: TRBJ2-3
v_gene: TRBV19
d_gene: NA
abundance: NA
CDR3aa: CASSIPRGTDTQYF
CDR3nt: TGTGCCAGTAGTATTCCTCGGGGCACAGATACGCAGTATTTT

j_gene: TRBJ1-3
v_gene: TRBV29-1
d_gene: NA
abundance: NA
CDR3aa: CSVRYSGNTIYF
CDR3nt: TGCAGCGTTCGTTACTCTGGAAACACCATATATTTT

j_gene: TRBJ2-7
v_gene: TRBV27
d_gene: TRBD1
abundance: NA
CDR3aa: CASSFPDRATYEQYF
CDR3nt: TGTGCCAGCAGTTTCCCGGACAGGGCGACCTACGAGCAGTACTTC

j_gene: TRBJ2-5
v_gene: TRBV5-1
d_gene: NA
abundance: NA
CDR3aa: CASSLEGSGAGETQYF
CDR3nt: TGCGCCAGCAGCTTAGAAGGTTCCGGGGCGGGGGAGACCCAGTACTTC